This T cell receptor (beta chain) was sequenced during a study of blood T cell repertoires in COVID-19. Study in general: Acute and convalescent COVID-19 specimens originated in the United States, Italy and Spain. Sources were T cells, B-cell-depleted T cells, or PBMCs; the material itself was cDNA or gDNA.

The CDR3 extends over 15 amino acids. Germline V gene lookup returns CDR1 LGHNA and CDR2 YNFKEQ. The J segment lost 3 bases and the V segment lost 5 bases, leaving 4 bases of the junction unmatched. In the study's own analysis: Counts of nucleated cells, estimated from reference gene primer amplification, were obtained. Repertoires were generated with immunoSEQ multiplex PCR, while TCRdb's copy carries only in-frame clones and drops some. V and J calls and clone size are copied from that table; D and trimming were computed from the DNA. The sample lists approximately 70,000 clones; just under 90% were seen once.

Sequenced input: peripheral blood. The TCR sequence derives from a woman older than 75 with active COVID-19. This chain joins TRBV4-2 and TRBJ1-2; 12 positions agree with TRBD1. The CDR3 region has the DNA TGTGCCAGCAGCGACCGGGACAGGGGGCACTATGGCTACACCTTC. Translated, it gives CASSDRDRGHYGYTF.